This record concerns one T cell receptor beta chain sequence. The sample is drawn from a study of CD8+CD57+ T cells in acquired aplastic anemia. Study-level background: DNA per sorted CD4+ or CD8+ sample ranged roughly 0.17 to 27.4 ug, averaging around 3 ug.

Template material for TCR beta VDJ and CDR3 profiling consisted of genomic DNA. TCRdb called the reads again in MiXCR, with one record for every CDR3 protein. The sample includes 100,000 to 150,000 distinct CDR3 sequences, roughly 40% of them seen just once. V lost 1 base and J lost 4, with 14 bases in between. CDR1 is SGHAT and CDR2 is FQNNGV in the germline V gene. There are 15 residues in the CDR3. The V and J genes are TRBV11-2 and TRBJ2-7, with D perhaps matching TRBD2 (5 bases). Material for sequencing was sorted CD4+, CD8+, or CD8+CD57+ T cells (not recorded which) from PBMCs. This sequence originates from a human donor in good health, serving as a control. The CDR3 protein is CASSLAAGWGYEQYF. The CDR3 DNA reads TGTGCCAGCAGCTTAGCTGCGGGTTGGGGATACGAGCAGTACTTC.